The following is a TCR beta chain sequence with its context. Its specificity is not known. The table came from immunoSEQ multiplex PCR; TCRdb's copy has only in-frame clones and leaves some out. This table has about 22,000 clones, around 80% appearing once. The data derive from a study of radiation and T cells in renal cell carcinoma. Time point given: baseline pretreatment blood. Described treatment: 15 Gy SBRT to primary tumor, nephrectomy 4 weeks later. Blood was sampled at baseline, 2 weeks and 4 weeks after SBRT. The patient's renal cell carcinoma had clear cell pathology. Overall study results and limits: Pretreatment tumor biopsies were lacking, so baseline clonotypes are unknown. Top tumor clonotypes rose in blood 2 weeks post-radiation, then contracted.

Sequenced here: blood, sampled from a patient whose treatment included radiotherapy and nephrectomy. The clonotype was recovered from a man aged 60 to 69 with renal cell carcinoma.

CDR3 loop: CASSEALQGGQETQYF. In DNA form, the CDR3 reads TGTGCCAGCAGTGAAGCGCTTCAAGGCGGCCAAGAGACCCAGTACTTC. The chain has TRBV2 and TRBJ2-5; D unclear. The CDR3 extends over 16 amino acids. Trimming took off 0 bases at V and 1 base at J, with 12 bases between the two ends. The germline gives CDR1 SNHLY, CDR2 FYNNEI.